The 17 T cell receptor beta chains listed next were all sequenced from one sample in a study of blood T cell repertoires in COVID-19. Clones were read by immunoSEQ multiplex PCR, and TCRdb kept only the in-frame ones, dropping some. There are approximately 220,000 clones in the sample; around 82% occur only once, and 2% to 3% lies in the top ten. Sequencing used peripheral blood. The receptor source for this set is a woman between 35 and 50 years old with active or convalescent COVID-19.

The chain is built from TRBV13 and TRBJ2-7; TRBD2 is a possible D gene (6 bases). V shed 8 bases and J shed 7 bases, with 21 bases lying between them. This CDR3 is built from 14 residues. Germline V CDR1 and CDR2: PRHDT, FYEKMQ (reference sequence). CDR3 DNA sequence: TGTGCCAGCGAACGGCCGGGACTGCCTTTAGAGCAGTACTTC. Its translation: CASERPGLPLEQYF.

The genes are TRBV5-1 and TRBJ1-2; D ambiguous. The CDR3 is made up of 11 amino acids. Trimming pared 0 bases from V and 13 bases from J, leaving 10 bases between. Germline values: CDR1 SGHRS, CDR2 YFSETQ. CDR3 in amino acids: CASSLGPGVTF. The CDR3 DNA reads as TGCGCCAGCAGCTTGGGCCCCGGAGTCACCTTC. Full variable domain (remainder filled in from reference TRBV5-1 and TRBJ1-2): KAGVTQTPRYLIKTRGQQVTLSCSPISGHRSVSWYQQTPGQGLQFLFEYFSETQRNKGNFPGRFSGRQFSNSRSEMNVSTLELGDSALYLCASSLGPGVTFGSGTRLTVV.

The table lists this clone with a count of one. This sequence joins TRBV2 and TRBJ2-1, with TRBD2 matching 8 bases. Trimming cost V 6 bases and J 6 bases; bases outside gene matches: 7. This CDR3 has 14 amino acids. Germline CDR1 reads SNHLY; CDR2 reads FYNNEI. The CDR3 DNA follows: TGTGCCAGCAGGGAGGGACTAGAAATCAATGAGCAGTTCTTC. It encodes CASREGLEINEQFF.

V is TRBV10-3 and J is TRBJ1-2; TRBD1 matches at 10 bases. The CDR3 has 17 residues. Germline lookup yields CDR1 ENHRY and CDR2 SYGVKD. V gave up 11 bases and J gave up 4 bases; unmatched junction bases: 19. The CDR3 sequence: CAVLAEKPGTGVYGYTF. DNA for the CDR3: TGTGCCGTCCTAGCGGAGAAGCCCGGGACAGGGGTCTATGGCTACACCTTC.

This rearrangement joins TRBV18 to TRBJ2-7, with TRBD2 identical over 14 bases. This CDR3 has 18 amino acids. Germline V gene data show CDR1 as KGHSH and CDR2 as LQKENI. After removal of 3 bases from V and 0 bases from J, the junction contained 7 bases not matched to a gene. CDR3 sequence: CASSPGTSGGTSSYEQYF. The CDR3, as DNA: TGTGCCAGCTCACCGGGGACTAGCGGGGGTACAAGCTCCTACGAGCAGTACTTC.

The chain employs TRBV5-1 and TRBJ2-5; D is undetermined. V lost 4 bases and J lost 5, with 9 bases in between. The length of the CDR3 is 12 residues. Germline CDR1 reads SGHRS; CDR2 reads YFSETQ. For the CDR3, the DNA is TGCGCCAGCAGCGCCGACACGGAGACCCAGTACTTC. Protein sequence: CASSADTETQYF.

The V gene is TRBV24-1, the J gene TRBJ2-7, with TRBD1 matching 7 bases. V dropped 11 bases and J dropped 3; count of bases not matched to a gene: 18. The CDR3 is 16 amino acids. Per the germline V gene, CDR1 is KGHDR and CDR2 is SFDVKD. For the CDR3, the DNA is TGTGCCAGCAACCCACTATGGCCGGGACAGCTCTACGAGCAGTACTTC. Amino acids: CASNPLWPGQLYEQYF.

This clone was seen only a few times. The CDR3 sequence is CASRPYRENQPQHF. The CDR3 DNA sequence: TGTGCCAGCAGGCCATACAGGGAAAATCAGCCCCAGCATTTT. The J gene is TRBJ1-5, the V gene TRBV6-5, with D maybe TRBD1 (6 bases). Germline CDR1 and CDR2: MNHEY and SVGAGI. The CDR3 totals 14 residues. With 6 bases removed from V and 4 bases from J, the gap between germline ends came to 13 bases.

The CDR3 nucleotides are TGTGCCACTAAGTGCCTAGCGGTCACAGATACGCAGTATTTT. The encoded protein is CATKCLAVTDTQYF. V gene TRBV24-1 combines with J gene TRBJ2-3, with 7 bases that match TRBD2. Trimming at V came to 10 bases and at J to 2 bases, leaving 8 bases not matched to a gene. Germline V gives CDR1 KGHDR, CDR2 SFDVKD. This CDR3 is 14 amino acids long.

The V call is TRBV5-4, the J call TRBJ2-2; D possibly corresponds to TRBD1 (6 bases). Germline CDR1 reads SGHNT; CDR2 reads YYREEE (reference sequence). The CDR3 extends over 14 amino acids. Trimming shortened V by 4 bases and J by 2 bases, and 9 bases separated the two germline ends. The CDR3 region is CASSKQGNTGELFF. The CDR3 coding sequence is TGTGCCAGCAGCAAACAGGGAAACACCGGGGAGCTGTTTTTT.

The CDR3 region is CASSSRTAINQPQHF. CDR3 bases: TGTGCCAGCAGCTCCCGGACTGCGATCAATCAGCCCCAGCATTTT. This chain links TRBV5-6 with TRBJ1-5, with D hard to call. Trimming left V 3 bases short and J 3 bases short, with 13 bases between. CDR3 length equals 15 residues. Germline CDR1 and CDR2: SGHDT and YYEEEE.

This chain links TRBV2 with TRBJ1-4; 8 positions agree with TRBD1. The CDR3 is 16 amino acids. Germline assignment: CDR1 SNHLY and CDR2 FYNNEI. Losses at the gene ends were 6 bases for V and 0 bases for J; bases not matched to a gene: 6. The DNA of the CDR3 is TGTGCCAGCAGGATACAGGGGGGAGCAACTAATGAAAAACTGTTTTTT. Amino acid sequence: CASRIQGGATNEKLFF.

This rearrangement joins TRBV28 to TRBJ1-1; 9 nucleotides line up with TRBD1. The CDR3 is made up of 16 amino acids. The germline V gene has CDR1 MDHEN and CDR2 SYDVKM. Trimming removed 8 bases from V and 1 base from J; junction bases left unmatched: 11. The CDR3 bases are TGTGCCAGCTGTCGGAGGGGACAGGGTAAGAACACTGAAGCTTTCTTT. As protein: CASCRRGQGKNTEAFF.

The CDR3 loop is CATSRGQGNTDTQYF. The DNA for the CDR3 is TGTGCCACCAGCAGAGGACAGGGGAACACAGATACGCAGTATTTT. V usage is TRBV15 and J usage is TRBJ2-3; 8 nucleotides agree with TRBD1. The CDR3 has 15 amino acids. J gave up 2 bases and V 1 base, and 2 bases lay outside the gene matches. The V gene's germline CDR1 is LNHNV and CDR2 YYDKDF (reference sequence).

At least ten counts were recorded for this clone. The J gene is TRBJ2-5, the V gene TRBV6-6; 7 positions match TRBD2. CDR1 is MNHNY and CDR2 is SVGAGI in the germline V gene (reference sequence). The CDR3 contains 14 residues. The CDR3 region is CVTGTAGNPETQYF. DNA for the CDR3: TGTGTGACTGGCACAGCGGGAAATCCCGAGACCCAGTACTTC.

The chain employs TRBV9 and TRBJ1-3; TRBD1 might be the D (5 bases). The V end was cut by 4 bases, the J end by 0 bases, with 11 bases between. CDR1 is SGDLS, CDR2 YYNGEE, per germline. The CDR3 has 15 amino acids. CDR3 amino acids: CASSLGRSSGNTIYF. Written as DNA, the CDR3 is TGTGCCAGCAGCCTGGGGCGGAGCTCTGGAAACACCATATATTTT.

J is TRBJ1-1 and V is TRBV5-1; 7 nucleotides agree with TRBD1. CDR1 and CDR2 (germline): SGHRS, YFSETQ. V lost 4 bases, J lost 1 base, and 7 bases stayed unmatched. The CDR3 consists of 15 residues. CDR3 region: CASSAHGQENTEAFF. The CDR3, as DNA: TGCGCCAGCAGCGCGCACGGACAGGAGAACACTGAAGCTTTCTTT.